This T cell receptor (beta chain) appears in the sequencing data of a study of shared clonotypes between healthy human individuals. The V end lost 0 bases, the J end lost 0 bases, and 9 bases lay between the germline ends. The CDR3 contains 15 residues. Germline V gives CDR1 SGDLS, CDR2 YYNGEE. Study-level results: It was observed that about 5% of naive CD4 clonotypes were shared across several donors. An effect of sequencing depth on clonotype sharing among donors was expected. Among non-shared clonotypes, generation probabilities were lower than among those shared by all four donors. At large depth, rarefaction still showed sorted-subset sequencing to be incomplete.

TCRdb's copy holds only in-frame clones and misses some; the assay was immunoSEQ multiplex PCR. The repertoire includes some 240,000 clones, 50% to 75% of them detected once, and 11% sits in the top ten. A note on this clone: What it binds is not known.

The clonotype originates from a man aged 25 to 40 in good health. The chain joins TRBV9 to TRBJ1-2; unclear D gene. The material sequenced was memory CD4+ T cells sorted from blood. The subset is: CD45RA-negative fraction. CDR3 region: CASSVALHPNYGYTF. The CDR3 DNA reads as TGTGCCAGCAGCGTAGCCCTACACCCTAACTATGGCTACACCTTC.